This TCR beta chain was found in a study of cytomegalovirus exposure and HLA in healthy donors. 13 Jbeta primers and 60 Vbeta primers were used for the PCR. TCRdb keeps only in-frame clones here, not all; method: immunoSEQ multiplex PCR. In all, the sample yields 60,000 to 65,000 clones. V dropped 0 bases and J dropped 6 bases, with 14 bases sitting between them. The germline gives CDR1 MNHNS, CDR2 SASEGT. The CDR3 runs to 15 residues. The sequencing sample was made of PBMCs. V usage is TRBV6-1 and J usage is TRBJ1-1; D is uncertain. The sequence came from a woman between 18 and 30 years old in good health and CMV-seronegative. CDR3 residues: CASSEALVRSPEAFF. DNA for the CDR3: TGTGCCAGCAGTGAAGCTTTAGTTCGTTCCCCTGAAGCTTTCTTT.